This T cell receptor beta chain was captured by sequencing in a study of T cell responses to AZD1222 COVID-19 vaccine. Repertoires were generated with immunoSEQ multiplex PCR, while TCRdb's copy carries only in-frame clones and drops some. Here the sample spans under 250,000 clones, about 93% being singletons. Germline CDR1 and CDR2: MGHRA and YSYEKL. J lost 8 bases, V lost 1 base, and 11 bases had no gene match. The CDR3 contains 16 residues. This chain joins TRBV4-1 and TRBJ1-2; TRBD1 agrees at 9 bases. The source of this sequence is an adult in good health. The source material was peripheral blood, sampled on day 0 of MenACWY control vaccination. CDR3: CASSQALGQGSRGYTF. CDR3 DNA sequence: TGCGCCAGCAGCCAAGCTCTGGGACAGGGCTCTCGCGGCTACACCTTC.